The clone carrying this T cell receptor beta chain was seen a single time. Its target is unknown. The data stem from a study of T cells in narcolepsy. Whole-study context: Patients with NT1 or NT2 and healthy control donors were enrolled. Study observations and caveats: Blood of same and different patients, but not healthy controls, reportedly held recurring autoreactive clonotypes. Autoreactive clone sequences were missing from some blood memory CD4+ repertoires. Same-patient CSF and blood CD4+ T cell clonotypes included HCRT-specific and TRIB2-specific autoreactive ones.

Germline loops: CDR1 SEHNR, CDR2 FQNEAQ (reference sequence). The ends were cut back, 1 base at V and 5 bases at J, with 14 bases in the middle. The CDR3 is 15 amino acids. The method was immunoSEQ multiplex PCR; TCRdb's version includes in-frame clones alone and lacks a portion of them. In the table there are tens of thousands of clones, 70% to 80% of which are singletons. The chain couples TRBV7-9 to TRBJ2-5; no clear D. Material: CD45RA- memory CD4+ T cells from PBMCs. This receptor was identified in a human donor with narcolepsy. This CDR3 reads CASSLGATLWETQYF. The CDR3 bases are TGTGCCAGCAGCTTAGGAGCAACCCTCTGGGAGACCCAGTACTTC.